This T cell receptor beta chain was captured by sequencing in a study of CD8 T cells in ankylosing spondylitis. General study points: In synovial fluid and blood from reactive arthritis, some motif variants were previously reported. Significant enrichment of disease-linked clones was reportedly seen in matched ankylosing spondylitis synovial fluid. Apparently characteristic of ankylosing spondylitis blood was a TCR beta motif (roughly 8 highly homologous variants). Within peripheral blood, clones linked to disease were CD8+ and relatively rare.

Making use of molecular barcodes, quantitative 5'-RACE generated TCR beta libraries. A single record per CDR3 protein comes from TCRdb applying MiXCR to the 5' RACE reads. The sample includes roughly 670,000 distinct CDR3 sequences, over 15% of them seen just once. At least ten counts were recorded for this clonotype. Its antigen is currently unknown. The CDR3 is made up of 16 amino acids. V lost 0 bases to trimming and J lost 5 bases; unmatched junction nucleotides: 6. Germline lookup yields CDR1 SGHDT and CDR2 YYEEEE. Sequencing was done on a sample of blood, either unsorted or a sorted T cell fraction (not recorded which). The chain employs TRBV5-6 and TRBJ2-5; 11 positions agree with TRBD2. This sequence originates from a male donor with ankylosing spondylitis. In DNA, the CDR3 is TGTGCCAGCAGCTTGGATAGCGGGAGGGCCGCTGAGACCCAGTACTTC. Its translation is CASSLDSGRAAETQYF.